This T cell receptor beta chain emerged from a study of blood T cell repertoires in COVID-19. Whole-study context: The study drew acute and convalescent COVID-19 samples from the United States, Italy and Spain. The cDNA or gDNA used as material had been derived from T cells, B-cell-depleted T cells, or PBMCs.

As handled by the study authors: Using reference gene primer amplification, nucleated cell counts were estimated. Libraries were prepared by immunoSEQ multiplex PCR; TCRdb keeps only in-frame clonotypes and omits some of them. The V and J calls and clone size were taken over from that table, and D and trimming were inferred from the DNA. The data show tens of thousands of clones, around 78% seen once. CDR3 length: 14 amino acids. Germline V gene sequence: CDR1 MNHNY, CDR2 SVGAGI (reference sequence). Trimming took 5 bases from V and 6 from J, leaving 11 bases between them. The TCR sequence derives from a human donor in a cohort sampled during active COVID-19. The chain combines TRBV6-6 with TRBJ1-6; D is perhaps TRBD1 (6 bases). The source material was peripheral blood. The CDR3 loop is CASSRQVLNSPLHF. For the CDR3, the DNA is TGTGCCAGCAGTAGACAGGTTCTTAATTCACCCCTCCACTTT.